This TCR beta chain was found in a study of tumor-infiltrating lymphocytes in primary liver carcinoma. The authors took blood RNA from unsorted whole blood and also extracted germline DNA. Notes on the study in general: Tumor-adjacent and tumor-blood pairs overlapped less than tumor region pairs did. Blood's top-250-clone fraction was significantly lower than that of tumors (p = 0.039).

Details on this clonotype: Its antigen is not known.

This CDR3 is 14 amino acids long. CDR1 and CDR2 (germline): MNHEY, SVGAGI. V lost 2 bases and J lost 5; bases outside the gene matches: 5. The investigators made TCR beta cDNA from approximately 0.5 ug total RNA, using a constant-region primer. Library construction for TCR beta comprised three nested multiplex PCR rounds performed with slightly modified ARM-PCR. In the first two PCR rounds, TRBV1-TRBV30 forward primers were paired with a C-beta reverse primer, and each round lasted around 10 cycles. TCRdb analysed the multiplex PCR reads with MiXCR anew, one entry per CDR3 protein. This table has 310,000 or so distinct CDR3 sequences, around three fifths appearing once.

Input material: peripheral blood. This chain links TRBV6-5 with TRBJ2-5; 7 nucleotides align to TRBD2. The origin of this receptor is a man in his forties or fifties with primary liver carcinoma and hepatitis B virus infection. This chain's CDR3 is CASSYVGREETQYF. The DNA for the CDR3 is TGTGCCAGCAGTTACGTGGGGAGGGAGGAGACCCAGTACTTC.